This is a list of T cell receptor beta chains from one sample in a study of cytomegalovirus exposure and HLA in healthy donors. Libraries were prepared by immunoSEQ multiplex PCR; TCRdb keeps only in-frame clonotypes and omits some of them. Of over 75,000 clones listed, 75% to 85% were seen once; the top ten hold approximately 3.6%. The source material was PBMCs. These receptor sequences come from a man aged 25-45 years in good health and CMV-seropositive. CDR3s include the opening cysteine and the closing phenylalanine or tryptophan. The D gene is left open where the match is weak. Clone size, where shown, is once, few, many, or a class for clones that have expanded.

TRBD2	-	TRBV28	TRBJ2-1	CASSLNSGRLNEQFF
-	-	TRBV27	TRBJ2-7	CASSLAVSYEQYF
-	-	TRBV18	TRBJ2-1	CASSPIRGSYNEQFF
TRBD1	-	TRBV10-3	TRBJ2-7	CAIRTGGQGGVYEQYF
-	once	TRBV18	TRBJ1-5	CASSLDSNQPQHF
-	-	TRBV6-5	TRBJ2-7	CASTPDGAYEQYF
-	-	TRBV15	TRBJ2-3	CATSRDAGGPGADTQYF
TRBD1	once	TRBV29-1	TRBJ2-7	CSVATLRQGLGYEQYF
-	-	TRBV30	TRBJ2-2	CAWSEAGNTGELFF
TRBD1	-	TRBV6-5	TRBJ1-6	CASSPRGRNSPLHF
-	-	TRBV7-8	TRBJ1-5	CASSFRMDRWAQPQHF
-	-	TRBV7-8	TRBJ2-2	CASRAQSITGELFF
-	-	TRBV9	TRBJ2-7	CASSGTVPSYEQYF
TRBD1	-	TRBV27	TRBJ2-1	CASSLGQDYNEQFF
TRBD1	-	TRBV9	TRBJ1-6	CASSATGERSSPLHF
-	few	TRBV6-5	TRBJ1-1	CASSYVTSGTEAFF
TRBD1	once	TRBV5-1	TRBJ2-1	CASSRGQEYNEQFF
TRBD1	few	TRBV7-8	TRBJ2-7	CASSPVDRGYEQYF
TRBD2	-	TRBV5-4	TRBJ2-1	CASRDVAGGDEQFF
-	-	TRBV6-5	TRBJ1-1	CASSYSVDMNTEAFF
-	-	TRBV7-6	TRBJ2-7	CASSRERWKDEQYF
-	-	TRBV2	TRBJ1-5	CATHSGGVNQPQHF
-	-	TRBV5-1	TRBJ2-5	CASSLNVGLEETQYF
TRBD1	once	TRBV19	-	CASSRGQGPSSYEQYF